Each of the 25 T cell receptor beta chains below was sequenced from the same sample in a study of TIL therapy for anti-PD-1-resistant metastatic lung cancer. This was the immunoSEQ v3 assay. Clones were sequenced by immunoSEQ multiplex PCR, and TCRdb holds only the in-frame ones, with some missing. The repertoire includes tens of thousands of clones, 80% to 90% of them detected once, and 4% to 6% sits in the top ten. Time point of the sample: pre-treatment sample, taken before nivolumab and TIL therapy. This specimen consisted of blood, obtained at baseline. These TCRs come from a person between 25 and 79 years old with non-small cell lung cancer.

The chain employs TRBV6-2 or TRBV6-3 and TRBJ2-1, with 10 bases fitting TRBD2. Per the germline V gene, CDR1 is MNHEY and CDR2 is SVGEGT. The CDR3 length is 15 residues. V gave up 6 bases and J gave up 3 bases; unmatched junction bases: 5. CDR3 region: CASSSGTSDYNEQFF. CDR3 DNA: TGTGCCAGCAGCTCCGGGACTAGCGACTACAATGAGCAGTTCTTC.

This clone was recorded once. This chain connects TRBV14 to TRBJ2-2; D call uncertain. Deletions cut 4 bases from V and 1 base from J, with 10 bases between. The CDR3 contains 15 residues. Germline lookup yields CDR1 SGHDN and CDR2 FVKESK. CDR3 residues: CASSLTPRNTGELFF. As DNA, the CDR3 is TGTGCCAGCAGCCTTACTCCGCGGAACACCGGGGAGCTGTTTTTT.

This sequence joins TRBV19 and TRBJ2-4; possible D gene TRBD1, 6 bases. This CDR3 has 13 amino acids. V was shortened by 5 bases and J by 9 bases, with 14 bases between the two germline ends. Germline-derived CDR1 and CDR2 are LNHDA and SQIVND (reference sequence). DNA for the CDR3: TGTGCCAGTAGTTGGGCAGGGGACGGCATTCAGTACTTC. Translation: CASSWAGDGIQYF.

The V and J genes are TRBV14 and TRBJ2-7; D perhaps matches TRBD2 (6 bases). Deletions cut 1 base from V and 7 bases from J, with 11 bases between. The CDR3 consists of 13 residues. Germline V gene lookup returns CDR1 SGHDN and CDR2 FVKESK. CDR3 coding DNA: TGTGCCAGCAGCCAAGTACTTGCGGGGGAGCAGTACTTC. It encodes CASSQVLAGEQYF.

The genes are TRBV5-6 and TRBJ1-3; a possible D gene is TRBD1 (5 bases). V was clipped by 0 bases and J by 5 bases, with 9 bases between them. Germline lookup yields CDR1 SGHDT and CDR2 YYEEEE. The CDR3 length is 14 residues. CDR3 bases: TGTGCCAGCAGCTTGGAACAGGCCAGAAACACCATATATTTT. Its translation is CASSLEQARNTIYF.

The V gene is TRBV18, the J gene TRBJ2-5; the match to TRBD2 covers 9 bases. The CDR3 spans 16 residues. V lost 0 bases to trimming and J lost 4 bases; unmatched junction nucleotides: 6. Per the germline V gene, CDR1 is KGHSH and CDR2 is LQKENI. CDR3 residues: CASSPPTSGAGETQYF. CDR3 in DNA: TGTGCCAGCTCACCACCGACTAGCGGAGCGGGAGAGACCCAGTACTTC.

This clone was recorded only once. V and J are TRBV5-1 and TRBJ1-2; D remains ambiguous. The germline V and J ends were trimmed by 4 bases and 5 bases, with 9 bases remaining between them. The germline gives CDR1 SGHRS, CDR2 YFSETQ. The CDR3 loop spans 12 amino acids. The CDR3 region is CASSVGSYGYTF. The CDR3 DNA sequence: TGCGCCAGCAGCGTAGGTTCTTATGGCTACACCTTC. The full variable domain, completed using reference TRBV5-1 and TRBJ1-2, is KAGVTQTPRYLIKTRGQQVTLSCSPISGHRSVSWYQQTPGQGLQFLFEYFSETQRNKGNFPGRFSGRQFSNSRSEMNVSTLELGDSALYLCASSVGSYGYTFGSGTRLTVV.

J is TRBJ2-5 and V is TRBV20-1; no reliable D call. This CDR3 has 11 residues. Deletions cut 0 bases from V and 5 bases from J, with 4 bases between. Germline CDR1 is DFQATT and CDR2 is SNEGSKA (reference sequence). The CDR3, as DNA: TGCAGTGCTAGAGATTCGGAGACCCAGTACTTC. Its protein product is CSARDSETQYF.

J is TRBJ2-5 and V is TRBV11-1, with D perhaps matching TRBD1 (5 bases). Trimming pared 2 bases from V and 5 bases from J, leaving 12 bases between. Germline-derived CDR1 and CDR2 are SGHAT and FQDESV (reference sequence). The CDR3 spans 14 residues. CDR3 in DNA: TGTGCCAGCAGCTTACAGGGTGGTATCGAGACCCAGTACTTC. Residues: CASSLQGGIETQYF.

Here the CDR3 DNA reads TGTGCCAGCAGCCCTATTGGACTTGCGGGGGGGCGGGTCACAGATACGCAGTATTTT. This sequence encodes CASSPIGLAGGRVTDTQYF. This sequence joins TRBV7-2 and TRBJ2-3; 9 nucleotides agree with TRBD2. From germline, CDR1 is SGHTA and CDR2 FQGNSA. This CDR3 has 19 amino acids. Unmatched junction bases numbered 17, after V lost 5 bases and J lost 2 bases.

The rearrangement joins TRBV28 to TRBJ2-3; 8 bases fit TRBD1. The junction had 9 bases not matched to a gene; V was cut back by 5 bases and J by 2 bases. CDR1 and CDR2 from the germline V gene are MDHEN and SYDVKM. This CDR3 has 16 residues. The CDR3 region is CASSPRTGPYTDTQYF. CDR3 nucleotide sequence: TGTGCCAGCAGTCCCCGGACAGGGCCGTACACAGATACGCAGTATTTT.

This sequence joins TRBV29-1 and TRBJ2-1; TRBD1 matches 9 bases. The CDR3 is 14 residues long. V trimming: 6 bases; J trimming: 0 bases; junction bases outside the gene matches: 3. Germline V gene lookup returns CDR1 SQVTM and CDR2 ANQGSEA. The CDR3 nucleotides read TGCAGCGTCACACAGGGGGCCTCCTACAATGAGCAGTTCTTC. Its protein product is CSVTQGASYNEQFF.

The chain is built from TRBV6-6 and TRBJ2-7; 7 positions match TRBD1. CDR1 and CDR2 (germline): MNHNY, SVGAGI (reference sequence). J lost 7 bases, V lost 7 bases, and 10 bases had no gene match. This CDR3 comprises 13 residues. CDR3 residues: CASTDRALREQYF. CDR3 bases: TGTGCCAGCACTGACAGGGCCCTTAGGGAGCAGTACTTC.

In its sample, this clone was seen once. This chain links TRBV5-1 with TRBJ2-1, with 10 bases that match TRBD1. This CDR3 contains 16 residues. J gave up 8 bases and V 0 bases, and 8 bases lay outside the gene matches. Germline lookup yields CDR1 SGHRS and CDR2 YFSETQ. CDR3 sequence reads: CASSLAVTGGFDEQFF. The CDR3 nucleotides read TGCGCCAGCAGCTTGGCTGTGACAGGGGGCTTCGATGAGCAGTTCTTC.

The chain couples TRBV5-1 to TRBJ2-2; 10 bases fit TRBD1. The CDR3 spans 14 residues. V lost 4 bases and J lost 4; bases outside the gene matches: 1. Per the germline V gene, CDR1 is SGHRS and CDR2 is YFSETQ. The CDR3: CASSRDRGTGELFF. The CDR3 bases are TGCGCCAGCAGCCGGGACAGGGGCACCGGGGAGCTGTTTTTT.

This rearrangement joins TRBV24-1 to TRBJ1-5; 8 bases agree with TRBD1. The CDR3 is made up of 13 amino acids. J gave up 6 bases and V 10 bases, and 7 bases lay outside the gene matches. Germline lookup yields CDR1 KGHDR and CDR2 SFDVKD. CDR3 DNA sequence: TGTGCCACTCTCGGACAGGGAACTCAGCCCCAGCATTTT. Encoded protein: CATLGQGTQPQHF.

This sequence joins TRBV7-3 and TRBJ2-1; 8 bases match TRBD2. Unmatched junction bases numbered 4, after V lost 5 bases and J lost 7 bases. Germline V gene data show CDR1 as SGHTA and CDR2 as FQGTGA. The CDR3 runs to 13 residues. CDR3 nucleotides: TGTGCCAGCAGCACAAGACTAGCGAATGAGCAGTTCTTC. Protein product: CASSTRLANEQFF.

The chain has TRBV15 and TRBJ1-1; D is possibly TRBD1 (5 bases). Germline V lookup: CDR1 LNHNV, CDR2 YYDKDF (reference sequence). The CDR3 spans 15 residues. V lost 5 bases, J lost 0 bases, and 13 bases lay in between. The CDR3 is CATSVGRPMNTEAFF. CDR3 in DNA: TGTGCCACCAGCGTGGGACGGCCGATGAACACTGAAGCTTTCTTT.

The chain carries TRBV11-2 and TRBJ2-2; 8 bases map to TRBD2. CDR3 length: 16 residues. The trim removed 4 bases at V and 7 bases at J, leaving 11 bases unmatched. Germline loops: CDR1 SGHAT, CDR2 FQNNGV. The CDR3 DNA is TGTGCCAGCAGCTCCCTTCGGGGGGGCGGAGGCGGGGAGCTGTTTTTT. Encoded protein: CASSSLRGGGGGELFF.

CDR3 loop: CASRDRGRVQYF. The CDR3 bases are TGTGCCAGCAGAGACAGGGGGCGGGTTCAGTACTTC. The rearrangement joins TRBV2 to TRBJ2-7; 10 bases map to TRBD1. The V segment lost 6 bases and the J segment 10 bases; nucleotides outside the gene matches: 6. CDR3 length equals 12 residues. Germline V CDR1 and CDR2: SNHLY, FYNNEI. Full variable domain (missing parts from reference TRBV2 and TRBJ2-7): EPEVTQTPSHQVTQMGQEVILRCVPISNHLYFYWYRQILGQKVEFLVSFYNNEISEKSEIFDDQFSVERPDGSNFTLKIRSTKLEDSAMYFCASRDRGRVQYFGPGTRLTVT.

The chain is built from TRBV3-1 (or the pseudogene TRBV3-2) and TRBJ1-1, with D perhaps TRBD1 (5 bases). The ends were cut back, 4 bases at V and 8 bases at J, with 17 bases in the middle. This CDR3 is 14 amino acids long. CDR1 is LGHDT, CDR2 YNNKEL, per germline (reference sequence). The CDR3 bases are TGTGCCAGCAGCCCCCGACAGTACTCTCAGGAAGCTTTCTTT. Translated: CASSPRQYSQEAFF.

J is TRBJ2-1 and V is TRBV29-1, with 7 bases aligning to TRBD2. V lost 5 bases and J lost 3; bases outside the gene matches: 4. This CDR3 is 13 amino acids long. Germline lookup yields CDR1 SQVTM and CDR2 ANQGSEA. CDR3 DNA: TGCAGCGTTTGGGGGGGAGACTACAATGAGCAGTTCTTC. The encoded protein is CSVWGGDYNEQFF.

This clone turned up a few times. The chain carries TRBV10-3 and TRBJ1-1; D remains ambiguous. From germline, CDR1 is ENHRY and CDR2 SYGVKD. The CDR3 runs 11 residues. V lost 2 bases, J lost 6 bases, and 4 bases lay in between. The CDR3 bases are TGTGCCATCAGTGAGCGGGCTGAAGCTTTCTTT. It specifies CAISERAEAFF.

This rearrangement joins TRBV7-2 to TRBJ2-7; TRBD1 agrees at 11 bases. The germline V gene encodes CDR1 SGHTA and CDR2 FQGNSA. The V and J ends lost 6 bases and 12 bases, in that order; junction bases with no gene match: 7. The CDR3 has 12 residues. The DNA of the CDR3 is TGTGCCAGCAGAATGGACAGGGGGCAAATGTACTTC. This gives the protein CASRMDRGQMYF.

This clone was recorded only once. The J gene is TRBJ1-4, the V gene TRBV28; TRBD1 matches at 7 bases. This CDR3 is 16 amino acids long. J gave up 0 bases and V 7 bases, and 8 bases lay outside the gene matches. Germline V lookup: CDR1 MDHEN, CDR2 SYDVKM. The CDR3 region has the DNA TGTGCCAGCACCCCAGGGGGGTGGGCAACTAATGAAAAACTGTTTTTT. It specifies CASTPGGWATNEKLFF.